This entry features one T cell receptor (beta chain) sequence. These data originate in a study of blood T cell repertoires in COVID-19. Trimming removed 2 bases at V and 3 bases at J, with 10 bases between. CDR1 and CDR2 from the germline V gene are MNHEY and SVGEGT. The CDR3 extends over 15 amino acids. TCRdb keeps only in-frame clones here, not all; method: immunoSEQ multiplex PCR. The sample has about 73,000 clones, roughly 90% seen once. This chain connects TRBV6-2 or TRBV6-3 to TRBJ1-4; D is possibly TRBD1 (6 bases). The TCR comes from a woman aged 80 or older with active or convalescent COVID-19. Sequenced: peripheral blood. CDR3 loop: CASSYQAGANEKLFF. The CDR3 DNA reads as TGTGCCAGCAGTTACCAGGCAGGGGCTAATGAAAAACTGTTTTTT.